This T cell receptor beta chain was identified in a study of OX40 agonist ivuxolimab in advanced cancers. Study details: Every 2 weeks, patients got intravenous ivuxolimab at one of six dose levels (0.01-10 mg/kg). General observations from the study: More expanded clones were seen, on average, in CD8+ T cells than in CD4+.

The V gene's germline CDR1 is SGDLS and CDR2 YYNGEE. Trimming took 4 bases from V and 5 from J, leaving 15 bases between them. CDR3 size: 14 residues. On this clone itself: The antigen remains unidentified.

Clones were read by immunoSEQ multiplex PCR, and TCRdb kept only the in-frame ones, dropping some. The sample has roughly 7,000 clones, roughly 71% seen once. The chain recombines TRBV9 with TRBJ1-1; weak D call: TRBD1 (6 bases). Sequenced here: CD4+ or CD8+ T cells sorted from blood, sampled in a trial of the OX40 agonist ivuxolimab. The receptor's source is an adult with an advanced solid tumor such as melanoma, head and neck, liver or kidney cancer. DNA of the CDR3: TGTGCCAGCAGCCCTAACCACAGGGTTACTGAAGCTTTCTTT. It codes for CASSPNHRVTEAFF.